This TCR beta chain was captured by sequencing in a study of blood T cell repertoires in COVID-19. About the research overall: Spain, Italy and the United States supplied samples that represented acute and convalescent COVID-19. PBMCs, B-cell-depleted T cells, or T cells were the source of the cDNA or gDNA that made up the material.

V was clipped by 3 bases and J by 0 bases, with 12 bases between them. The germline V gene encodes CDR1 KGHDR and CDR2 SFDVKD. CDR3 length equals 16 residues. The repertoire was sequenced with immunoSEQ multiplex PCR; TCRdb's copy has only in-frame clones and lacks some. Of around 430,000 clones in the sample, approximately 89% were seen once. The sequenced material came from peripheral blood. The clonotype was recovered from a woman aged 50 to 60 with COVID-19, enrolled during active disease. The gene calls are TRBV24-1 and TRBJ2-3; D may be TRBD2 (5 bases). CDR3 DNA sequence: TGTGCCACCAGTGATAAAGGGAGCTCTAGCACAGATACGCAGTATTTT. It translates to CATSDKGSSSTDTQYF.